The clone carrying this TCR beta chain was found many times. Antigen: not known. The CDR3 extends over 12 amino acids. Trimming cost V 6 bases and J 4 bases, with 10 bases left between them. TCRdb independently ran MiXCR on the RACE reads; one entry per CDR3 protein. There are 75,000 to 90,000 distinct CDR3 sequences in the sample; 10% occur only once, and about 5% lies in the top ten. This sample is drawn from a study of human T cells and chemical hapten exposure. The study's findings and limits: Patch test score was positively correlated with the counts of PT1 expanded TCRs. Those TCRs sitting above 1 in 1000 frequency stayed the same with DPC sensitization.

Time point denoted: patch test 2, 6 weeks after DPC sensitization. Treatment defined: therapeutic diphenylcyclopropenone sensitization with weekly scalp DPC. Venepuncture was done earlier than the placement of each patch test. Each donor was an alopecia patient between 18 and 70 years of age who qualified for DPC. This sequence was found in a woman aged 45-65 years with alopecia areata. Some clones in this sample may be carry-over from other donors' samples. The chain couples TRBV12-3 or TRBV12-4 to TRBJ2-7; a possible D gene is TRBD1 (5 bases). The sample here was whole blood, taken in connection with sensitization to the hapten diphenylcyclopropenone (DPC). The CDR3 region has the DNA TGTGCCAGCAGGACAGCCGGGTACGAGCAGTACTTC. Its translation is CASRTAGYEQYF.